Sequencing of this T cell receptor (beta chain) was carried out in a study of cytomegalovirus exposure and HLA in healthy donors (dated by TCRdb to about 2017). Notes on the research overall: The approximately 710 repertoires of the first cohort and the 110 or so validation repertoires were produced on the same platform, according to a later analysis. To predict cytomegalovirus infection status, the study combined high-throughput TCR immunosequencing, statistical association of individual TCRs with disease status, and machine learning. The study was designed to test whether signatures of past pathogen exposure could be identified by cataloging public T cell receptors. Besides the first cohort of roughly 640 subjects, a separate validation cohort made up of 120 or so different subjects was used.

Separate from the approximately 670-subject first cohort, the validation cohort of more than 90 subjects was the group to which the donors belonged. This clone was picked up one time. No cognate antigen has been identified for it. No quality values exist for individual bases; no much larger clone is one base distant. What the study reported, not specific to this receptor: In vitro tests confirmed that a few of the cytomegalovirus-associated TCR beta chains recognize cytomegalovirus antigens. Most TCR sequences were observed very rarely across donors, whereas some public TCRs were present in many individuals. The study listed over 150 TCR beta chains as associated with cytomegalovirus. A later analysis lacked HLA typing for the validation cohort, so it scored co-occurrence in that cohort across all 120 or so repertoires. Of the cluster scores, approximately 94% were above 0 in a later analysis, which found that TCRs clustered in the first cohort also tended to co-occur in the 120 validation repertoires. In both the original and validation cohorts, the classifier was reported to diagnose cytomegalovirus status with high specificity and sensitivity. The authors suggested that the approach could potentially be generalized to other disease states and immunological phenotypes.

The germline V gene gives CDR1 as MNHEY and CDR2 as SVGAGI. V is shortened by 3 bases, J by 3 bases, and the region joining them spans 11 bases. The CDR3 spans 15 residues, from the cysteine through the phenylalanine. Only the CDR3 region is kept as DNA, spanning 45 bases read in frame from base 1. Library preparation employed the immunoSEQ multiplex PCR assay. The authors' pipeline ran thus. A statistical classification framework was developed to diagnose cytomegalovirus status using the catalog of TCR beta chain sequences. The table comes from immuneACCESS by way of TCRdb, which keeps in-frame sequences with V and J called. Part of the clones is missing from these tables; in studies checked, under half for an unresolved V gene and the rest for unknown reasons. V, J and clone size were drawn from that table, and D and trimming were deduced from the DNA. The sample contains around 86,000 clones, approximately 93% of them found a single time. In total, the top ten clones hold approximately 1.1% of the sample.

The chain couples TRBV6-5 to TRBJ1-4; a weak D assignment points to TRBD1 (6 bases agree). The clonotype comes from a woman in her thirties in good health and CMV-seropositive. Sequencing was carried out using PBMCs. Here the CDR3 is given as CASSYGGAANEKLFF. The base sequence is TGTGCCAGCAGTTATGGGGGGGCGGCTAATGAAAAACTGTTTTTT.